Listed here are 25 T cell receptor beta chains from one sample, sequenced in a study of blood T cell repertoires in COVID-19. The repertoire was sequenced with immunoSEQ multiplex PCR; TCRdb's copy has only in-frame clones and lacks some. The profile shows about 420,000 clones, 85% to 90% of them singletons. The source material was peripheral blood. Receptors originate from a man aged 18 to 29 with COVID-19, enrolled during active disease.

This chain connects TRBV7-3 to TRBJ2-1, with 7 bases lining up with TRBD2. This CDR3 spans 15 amino acids. The germline CDR1 and CDR2 sequences are SGHTA and FQGTGA. V lost 0 bases and J lost 5; bases outside the gene matches: 4. The CDR3 protein is CASSLTGGRDNEQFF. CDR3 DNA: TGTGCCAGCAGCTTAACGGGCGGGAGAGACAATGAGCAGTTCTTC.

The V gene is TRBV6-5, the J gene TRBJ1-3, with D perhaps matching TRBD1 (5 bases). The V end lost 7 bases, the J end lost 0 bases, and 13 bases lay between the germline ends. Looked up from germline, CDR1 is MNHEY and CDR2 is SVGAGI. The CDR3 runs to 15 residues. In DNA, the CDR3 is TGTGCCAGCACCCTCGACAGTGACTCTGGAAACACCATATATTTT. Translating gives CASTLDSDSGNTIYF.

This chain uses TRBV6-5 with TRBJ2-5; unclear D gene. This CDR3 comprises 11 residues. Germline CDR1 reads MNHEY; CDR2 reads SVGAGI. Trimming took off 6 bases at V and 7 bases at J, with 9 bases between the two ends. CDR3 amino acids: CASRMAGTQYF. Here the CDR3 DNA reads TGTGCCAGCAGGATGGCTGGGACCCAGTACTTC.

The rearrangement uses TRBV4-2 and TRBJ1-4; D not certain. Germline-derived CDR1 and CDR2 are LGHNA and YNFKEQ. V shed 0 bases and J shed 1 base, with 12 bases lying between them. The CDR3 runs to 17 residues. The CDR3 DNA reads TGTGCCAGCAGCCAAGATAAGGCGGGGAGAACTAATGAAAAACTGTTTTTT. It is translated as CASSQDKAGRTNEKLFF.

V is TRBV6-5 and J is TRBJ1-6, with 8 positions matching TRBD1. The CDR3 consists of 14 residues. Germline trimming cut 5 bases from V and 8 bases from J; bases unmatched to any gene: 5. Germline CDR1 is MNHEY and CDR2 is SVGAGI. The CDR3 DNA reads TGTGCCAGCAGTCTTGACAGGGGTGATTCACCCCTCCACTTT. This encodes CASSLDRGDSPLHF.

The V and J genes are TRBV7-6 and TRBJ1-3; 9 positions match TRBD1. The germline V gene has CDR1 SGHVS and CDR2 FNYEAQ. The CDR3 has 16 amino acids. Trimming took 0 bases from V and 3 from J; bases not matched to a gene: 3. The CDR3 reads CASSLAGTGNGNTIYF. CDR3 DNA sequence: TGTGCCAGCAGCTTAGCGGGGACAGGGAATGGAAACACCATATATTTT.

This chain connects TRBV7-9 to TRBJ1-3; weak D call: TRBD1 (5 bases). Germline lookup yields CDR1 SEHNR and CDR2 FQNEAQ (reference sequence). The CDR3 is made up of 14 amino acids. With 5 bases removed from V and 0 bases from J, the gap between germline ends came to 8 bases. The CDR3 coding sequence is TGTGCCAGCAGCCCGGGGGTCTCTGGAAACACCATATATTTT. It yields the protein CASSPGVSGNTIYF. Supplemented by reference TRBV7-9 and TRBJ1-3, the full variable domain reads DTGVSQNPRHKITKRGQNVTFRCDPISEHNRLYWYRQTLGQGPEFLTYFQNEAQLEKSRLLSDRFSAERPKGSFSTLEIQRTEQGDSAMYLCASSPGVSGNTIYFGEGSWLTVV.

This chain joins TRBV7-8 and TRBJ2-7, with D perhaps TRBD2 (5 bases). With 3 bases removed from V and 3 bases from J, the gap between germline ends came to 21 bases. The CDR3 consists of 17 residues. Germline V gene lookup returns CDR1 SGHVS and CDR2 FQNEAQ. CDR3 nucleotide sequence: TGTGCCAGCAGCTTGGAACCGGGATCCAGGCGCCTCTACGAGCAGTACTTC. It is translated as CASSLEPGSRRLYEQYF. The full variable domain, in which reference TRBV7-8 and TRBJ2-7 provide the parts outside the CDR3, is GAGVSQSPRYKVAKRGQDVALRCDPISGHVSLFWYQQALGQGPEFLTYFQNEAQLDKSGLPSDRFFAERPEGSVSTLKIQRTQQEDSAVYLCASSLEPGSRRLYEQYFGPGTRLTVT.

The chain has TRBV11-2 and TRBJ1-1; D is ambiguous. Germline V gene data show CDR1 as SGHAT and CDR2 as FQNNGV. This CDR3 region has 14 residues. The germline V and J ends were trimmed by 2 bases and 0 bases, with 7 bases remaining between them. CDR3 nucleotide sequence: TGTGCCAGCAGCTTAAACAGAATGAACACTGAAGCTTTCTTT. This gives the protein CASSLNRMNTEAFF.

This clone was seen just once. The genes are TRBV7-9 and TRBJ1-1, with 9 bases lining up with TRBD1. The CDR3 length is 14 residues. Losses at the gene ends were 5 bases for V and 4 bases for J; bases not matched to a gene: 5. Germline CDR1 is SEHNR and CDR2 is FQNEAQ (reference sequence). The CDR3 sequence is CASSPDRGATEAFF. For the CDR3, the DNA is TGTGCCAGCAGCCCGGACAGGGGTGCCACTGAAGCTTTCTTT.

A few counts support this clone. The V and J genes are TRBV6-5 and TRBJ2-2; a weak D match, TRBD1 (5 bases). Trimming shortened V by 7 bases and J by 4 bases, and 7 bases separated the two germline ends. CDR1 and CDR2 from the germline V gene are MNHEY and SVGAGI. The CDR3 covers 12 residues. The CDR3, as DNA: TGTGCCAGCAAAAGGGGCACCGGGGAGCTGTTTTTT. Its protein product is CASKRGTGELFF.

Only a few counts were recorded for this clone. The chain has TRBV2 and TRBJ2-7, with D perhaps TRBD2 (6 bases). Germline values: CDR1 SNHLY, CDR2 FYNNEI. This CDR3 region has 14 residues. V was clipped by 6 bases and J by 0 bases, with 12 bases between them. CDR3 bases: TGTGCCAGCAGGGGACTCATAAACTCCTACGAGCAGTACTTC. This gives the protein CASRGLINSYEQYF.

This chain connects TRBV6-1 to TRBJ1-4, with TRBD1 matching 8 bases. Trimming at V came to 1 base and at J to 8 bases, leaving 6 bases not matched to a gene. This CDR3 region has 15 residues. Per the germline V gene, CDR1 is MNHNS and CDR2 is SASEGT. CDR3 residues: CASSEGGQGGEKLFF. As DNA, the CDR3 is TGTGCCAGCAGTGAAGGCGGACAGGGCGGAGAAAAACTGTTTTTT.

The chain couples TRBV19 to TRBJ1-2, with 8 positions matching TRBD1. Germline trimming cut 8 bases from V and 4 bases from J; bases unmatched to any gene: 6. CDR1 and CDR2 (germline): LNHDA, SQIVND (reference sequence). The CDR3 totals 13 residues. CDR3 coding DNA: TGTGCCAGTCGGACAGGGCAGACCTATGGCTACACCTTC. It is translated as CASRTGQTYGYTF.

The genes are TRBV7-9 and TRBJ2-3, with 7 bases aligning to TRBD2. Germline CDR1 SEHNR, CDR2 FQNEAQ (reference sequence). J was trimmed by 2 bases and V by 1 base; bases with no gene match: 6. This CDR3 comprises 16 residues. The CDR3 sequence is CASSLGASGYTDTQYF. The CDR3 DNA reads as TGTGCCAGCAGCTTAGGGGCTAGCGGCTACACAGATACGCAGTATTTT.

This chain uses TRBV29-1 with TRBJ1-3; no definite D call. Germline V gene sequence: CDR1 SQVTM, CDR2 ANQGSEA. This CDR3 region has 13 residues. Between the trimmed V and J ends, which lost 0 bases and 3 bases, there was a span of 6 bases. Here the CDR3 DNA reads TGCAGCGTTGAAGATCTCGTTGGAAACACCATATATTTT. Translated, it gives CSVEDLVGNTIYF.

This sequence joins TRBV4-1 and TRBJ1-5; maybe TRBD1 (6 bases). Trimming took 4 bases from V and 4 from J, leaving 17 bases between them. The CDR3 has 16 residues. Germline V gene data show CDR1 as MGHRA and CDR2 as YSYEKL. CDR3 bases: TGCGCCAGCAGCCGCAGCGGGACATCAGGAAATCAGCCCCAGCATTTT. Amino acid sequence: CASSRSGTSGNQPQHF.

Comment on this clone: Other DNA sequences in this sample translate to the same CDR3. The chain combines TRBV9 with TRBJ1-6; TRBD1 might be the D (5 bases). Trimming removed 4 bases from V and 4 bases from J, with 12 bases in between. The CDR3 extends over 15 amino acids. Per the germline V gene, CDR1 is SGDLS and CDR2 is YYNGEE. DNA of the CDR3: TGTGCCAGCAGCACGGGGGACGGATATAATTCACCCCTCCACTTT. This encodes CASSTGDGYNSPLHF.

The chain carries TRBV6-5 and TRBJ2-7; the match to TRBD2 covers 14 bases. This CDR3 comprises 15 residues. Germline assignment: CDR1 MNHEY and CDR2 SVGAGI. V shed 5 bases and J 6 bases; nucleotides not matched to a gene: 6. The CDR3 bases are TGTGCCAGCAGTCCCCACGGGACTAGCGGGAGCGAGCAGTACTTC. This sequence encodes CASSPHGTSGSEQYF.

This sequence joins TRBV12-3 or TRBV12-4 and TRBJ2-1; TRBD1 matches 8 bases. Losses at the gene ends were 6 bases for V and 7 bases for J; bases not matched to a gene: 5. This CDR3 spans 13 amino acids. The CDR3 spells CASSYDRGNEQFF. The CDR3 DNA sequence: TGTGCCAGCAGCTACGACAGGGGTAATGAGCAGTTCTTC.

The V gene is TRBV4-1, the J gene TRBJ1-6; TRBD1 matches at 9 bases. Germline CDR1 is MGHRA and CDR2 is YSYEKL. V was clipped by 2 bases and J by 10 bases; unmatched bases: 6. This CDR3 has 15 residues. CDR3 in amino acids: CASSQPGQGLSPLHF. The CDR3 DNA reads as TGCGCCAGCAGCCAACCGGGACAGGGCTTGTCACCCCTCCACTTT.

The rearrangement joins TRBV11-2 to TRBJ2-2; D might be TRBD2 (6 bases). Germline values: CDR1 SGHAT, CDR2 FQNNGV. The CDR3 has 14 residues. The V end was cut by 3 bases, the J end by 3 bases, with 8 bases between. The CDR3 loop reads CASSLGGYTGELFF. DNA for the CDR3: TGTGCCAGCAGCTTGGGAGGATACACCGGGGAGCTGTTTTTT.

CDR3 coding DNA: TGCGCCAGCAGCTGGACTGGACGAGGCCAAGAGACCCAGTACTTC. Residues: CASSWTGRGQETQYF. J is TRBJ2-5 and V is TRBV5-1; D perhaps matches TRBD2 (5 bases). From germline, CDR1 is SGHRS and CDR2 YFSETQ. V shed 3 bases and J shed 1 base, with 13 bases lying between them. The CDR3 has 15 residues.

The rearrangement joins TRBV30 to TRBJ2-2, with 9 positions matching TRBD1. Germline CDR1 is GTSNPN and CDR2 is SVGIG (reference sequence). There are 17 residues in the CDR3. Trimming removed 4 bases from V and 0 bases from J; junction bases left unmatched: 9. This chain's CDR3 is CAWISYRGPANTGELFF. CDR3 bases: TGTGCCTGGATTTCTTACAGGGGGCCAGCGAACACCGGGGAGCTGTTTTTT. The whole variable domain, filled in from reference TRBV30 and TRBJ2-2, reads SQTIHQWPATLVQPVGSPLSLECTVEGTSNPNLYWYRQAAGRGLQLLFYSVGIGQISSEVPQNLSASRPQDRQFILSSKKLLLSDSGFYLCAWISYRGPANTGELFFGEGSRLTVL.

The chain combines TRBV27 with TRBJ2-1, with 10 bases matching TRBD2. The germline CDR1 and CDR2 sequences are MNHEY and SMNVEV (reference sequence). The junction had 4 bases not matched to a gene; V was cut back by 8 bases and J by 3 bases. CDR3 size: 14 residues. The CDR3 spells CASGTSGVYNEQFF. CDR3 in DNA: TGTGCCAGCGGAACTAGCGGGGTCTACAATGAGCAGTTCTTC.